This TCR beta chain was obtained from a study of cytomegalovirus exposure and HLA in healthy donors. Turning to the study itself: About 80 million unique TCR sequences came from HLA-typed donors in an early release. Out of 398 genotyped donors, roughly 78% belonged to the Caucasian-associated ancestry cluster. Study conclusions and caveats: In a later analysis, an Asian-associated ancestry cluster reportedly showed fewer N-insertions than the roughly 710-donor mean.

Trimming took off 5 bases at V and 7 bases at J, with 18 bases between the two ends. The CDR3 is 15 amino acids. Germline CDR1 and CDR2: SGHNT and YENEEA. As concerns this clone: Its antigen remains unidentified.

PCR was performed using 60 Vbeta and 13 Jbeta primers. Under the authors' procedure: It was a later analysis that counted 75 million to 90 million unique TCR beta chains, of which around 11 million were shared. Sequenced by immunoSEQ multiplex PCR; TCRdb stores in-frame clones only, minus some. Clonal size and the V and J genes are those of that table, whereas D and trimming came from the DNA. The sample has fewer than 200,000 clones, 75% to 90% seen once. The genes are TRBV11-3 and TRBJ2-1, with D perhaps matching TRBD2 (6 bases). The receptor comes from a woman in her fifties or sixties in good health and CMV-seropositive. What was sequenced was PBMCs. CDR3 DNA: TGTGCCAGCAGCCCGGGAGCAATAGGGAAAAATGAGCAGTTCTTC. Protein: CASSPGAIGKNEQFF.